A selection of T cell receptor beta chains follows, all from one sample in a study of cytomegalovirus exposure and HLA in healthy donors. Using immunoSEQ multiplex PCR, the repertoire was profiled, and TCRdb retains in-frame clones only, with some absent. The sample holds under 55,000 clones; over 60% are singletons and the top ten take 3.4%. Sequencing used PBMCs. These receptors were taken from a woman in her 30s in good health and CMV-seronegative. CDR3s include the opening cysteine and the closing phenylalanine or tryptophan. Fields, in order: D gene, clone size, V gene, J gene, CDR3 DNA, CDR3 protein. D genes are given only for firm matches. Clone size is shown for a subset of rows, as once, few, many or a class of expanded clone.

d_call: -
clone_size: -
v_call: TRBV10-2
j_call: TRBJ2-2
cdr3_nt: TGCGCCACCGCAATCGGGGGAGGGGAGCTGTTTTTT
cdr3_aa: CATAIGGGELFF

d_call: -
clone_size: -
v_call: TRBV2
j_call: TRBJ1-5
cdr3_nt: TGTGCCAGCAGTGAATCGAGGGCCGGTCAGCCCCAGCATTTT
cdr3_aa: CASSESRAGQPQHF

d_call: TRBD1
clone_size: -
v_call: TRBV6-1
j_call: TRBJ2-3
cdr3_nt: TGTGCCAGCAGTGCCCGGGACAGGGGTGATACGCAGTATTTT
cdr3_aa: CASSARDRGDTQYF

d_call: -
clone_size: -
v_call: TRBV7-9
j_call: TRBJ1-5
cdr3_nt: TGTGCCAGCAGCTTAGGGGGCCCTTCTCAGCCCCAGCATTTT
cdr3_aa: CASSLGGPSQPQHF

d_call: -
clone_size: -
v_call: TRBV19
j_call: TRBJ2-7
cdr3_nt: TGTGCCAGTAATAATCCGGGACTTTCCGAGCAGTACTTC
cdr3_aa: CASNNPGLSEQYF

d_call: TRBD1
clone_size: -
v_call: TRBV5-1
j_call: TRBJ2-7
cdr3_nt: TGCGCCAGCAGCTTCGTGGACAGGGAGAGCGAGCAGTACTTC
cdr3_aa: CASSFVDRESEQYF

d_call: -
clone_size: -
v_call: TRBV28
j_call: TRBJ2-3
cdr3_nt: TGTGCGGTGCCCGTCCAGGGTGGGGGCACAGATACGCAGTATTTT
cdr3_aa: CAVPVQGGGTDTQYF

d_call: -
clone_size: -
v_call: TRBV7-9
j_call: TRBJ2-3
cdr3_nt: TGTGCCAGCAGCTTGTCAGGGGCGGGAGGCACAGATACGCAGTATTTT
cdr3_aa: CASSLSGAGGTDTQYF

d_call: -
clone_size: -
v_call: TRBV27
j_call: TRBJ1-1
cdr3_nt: TGTGCCAGCAGTTTTAATGGCTTGGCTTTCTTT
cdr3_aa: CASSFNGLAFF

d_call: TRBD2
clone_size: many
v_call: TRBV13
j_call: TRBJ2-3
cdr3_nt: TGTGCCAGCAGCCCTTACACTAGCGCAGGAGGACGGACTAGCACAGATACGCAGTATTTT
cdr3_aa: CASSPYTSAGGRTSTDTQYF

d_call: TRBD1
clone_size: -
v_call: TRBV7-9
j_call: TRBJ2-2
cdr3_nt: TGTGCCAGCAGTAAGACGGGACAGGTGAACACCGGGGAGCTGTTTTTT
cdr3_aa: CASSKTGQVNTGELFF

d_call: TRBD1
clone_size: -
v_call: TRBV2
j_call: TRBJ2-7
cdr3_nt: TGTGCCAGCAGTGTAGGGGGACAGGGCTTCGAGCAGTACTTC
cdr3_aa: CASSVGGQGFEQYF

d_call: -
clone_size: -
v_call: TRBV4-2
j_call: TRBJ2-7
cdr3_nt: TGTGCCAGCAGCCCGTCCGGACAGAGCTACGAGCAGTACTTC
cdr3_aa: CASSPSGQSYEQYF

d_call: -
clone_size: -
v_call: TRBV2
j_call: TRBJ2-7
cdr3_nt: TGTGCCAGCAGCCTTCGCGAGCAGTACTTC
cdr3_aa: CASSLREQYF

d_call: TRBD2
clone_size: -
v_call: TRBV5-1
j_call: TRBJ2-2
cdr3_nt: TGCGCCAGCAGCCCCTCTAGCGGGGCAAACACCGGGGAGCTGTTTTTT
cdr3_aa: CASSPSSGANTGELFF

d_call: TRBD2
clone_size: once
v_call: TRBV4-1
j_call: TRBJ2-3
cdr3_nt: TGCGCCAGCAGCCATAACACTGTGACTAGCGGGTGGACAGATACGCAGTATTTT
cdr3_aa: CASSHNTVTSGWTDTQYF

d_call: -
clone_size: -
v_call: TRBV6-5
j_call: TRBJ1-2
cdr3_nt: TGTGCCACTAGGGACGGGGGCTATGGCTACACCTTC
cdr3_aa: CATRDGGYGYTF

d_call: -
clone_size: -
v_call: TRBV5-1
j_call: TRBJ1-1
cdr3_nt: TGCGCCAGCAGTGTGGGGCCCTCGATCGTGAACACTGAAGCTTTCTTT
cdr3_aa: CASSVGPSIVNTEAFF

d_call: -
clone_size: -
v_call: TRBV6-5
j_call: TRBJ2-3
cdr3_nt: TGTGCCAGCAGCCTAAGACAGGGCGGGATAGCTACGCAGTATTTT
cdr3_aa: CASSLRQGGIATQYF

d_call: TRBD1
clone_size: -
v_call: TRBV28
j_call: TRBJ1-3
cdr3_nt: TGTGCCACCCAGAGACAGGGGGCTTACTCTGGAAACACCATATATTTT
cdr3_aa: CATQRQGAYSGNTIYF

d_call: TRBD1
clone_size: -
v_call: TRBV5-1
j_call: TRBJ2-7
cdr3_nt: TGCGCCAGCAGCTTACGACAGGGTCCCACCGAGCAGTACTTC
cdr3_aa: CASSLRQGPTEQYF

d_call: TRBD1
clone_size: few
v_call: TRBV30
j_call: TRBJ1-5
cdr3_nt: TGTGCCTGGAGTGTACACGACCCAGGCTCAGGGGGGCCCCAGCATTTT
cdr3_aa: CAWSVHDPGSGGPQHF

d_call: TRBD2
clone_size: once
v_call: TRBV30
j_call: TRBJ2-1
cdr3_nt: TGTGCCTGGAAGGTTCTGGGACTAGCGGCTGAGCAGTTCTTC
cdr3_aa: CAWKVLGLAAEQFF

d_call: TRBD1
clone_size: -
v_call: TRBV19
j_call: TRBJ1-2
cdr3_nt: TGTGCCACCAGGGGCGGGACAGGCCTTTATGGCTACACCTTC
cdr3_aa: CATRGGTGLYGYTF

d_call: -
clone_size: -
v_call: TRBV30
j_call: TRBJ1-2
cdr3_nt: TGTGCCTGGACCCTGGAGGGGTCCTACCACTATGGCTACACCTTC
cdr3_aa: CAWTLEGSYHYGYTF

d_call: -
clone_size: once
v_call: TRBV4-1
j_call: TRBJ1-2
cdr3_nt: TGCGCCAGCAGCCAAGATCGTGACAGGTTCCTCTATGGCTACACCTTC
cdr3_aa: CASSQDRDRFLYGYTF

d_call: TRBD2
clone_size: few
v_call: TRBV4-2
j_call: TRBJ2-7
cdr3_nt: TGTGCCAGCAGCCAAGATGCCCAGCGGGGGACCTACGAGCAGTACTTC
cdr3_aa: CASSQDAQRGTYEQYF

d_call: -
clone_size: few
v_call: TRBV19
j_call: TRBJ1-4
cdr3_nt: TGTGCCAGTAGGACAGAAGACCCTGAAAAACTGTTTTTT
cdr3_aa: CASRTEDPEKLFF

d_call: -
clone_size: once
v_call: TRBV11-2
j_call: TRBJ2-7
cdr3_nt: TGTGCCAGCAGCTTAATTACGGCAGGGCAGTTTGACGAGCAGTACTTC
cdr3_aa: CASSLITAGQFDEQYF

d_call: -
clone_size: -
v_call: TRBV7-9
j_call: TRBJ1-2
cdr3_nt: TGTTCCAGCAGCTTAGGGGCCGTCGATGGCTACACCTTC
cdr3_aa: CSSSLGAVDGYTF

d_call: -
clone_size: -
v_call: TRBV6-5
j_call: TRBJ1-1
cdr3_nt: TGTGCCAGCAGTTACCGGGACACCAGTAAAGGCACTGAAGCTTTCTTT
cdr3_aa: CASSYRDTSKGTEAFF

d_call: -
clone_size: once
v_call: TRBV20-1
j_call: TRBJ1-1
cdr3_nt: TGCAGTGCTAGGGGGGAGGGGGTAGCTTTCTTT
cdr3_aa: CSARGEGVAFF

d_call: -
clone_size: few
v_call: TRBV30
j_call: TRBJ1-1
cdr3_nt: TGTGCCTGGAGTGCGAGTACTGAAGCTTTCTTT
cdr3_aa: CAWSASTEAFF

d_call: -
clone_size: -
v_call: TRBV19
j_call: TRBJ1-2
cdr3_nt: TGTGCCAGTAGTCGATCGGGACTCCCTGCAGCTTACACCTTC
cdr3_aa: CASSRSGLPAAYTF

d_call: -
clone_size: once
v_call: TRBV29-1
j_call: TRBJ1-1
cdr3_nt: TGCAGCGTTGAAGTTGCGGGGTCGAACACTGAAGCTTTCTTT
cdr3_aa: CSVEVAGSNTEAFF

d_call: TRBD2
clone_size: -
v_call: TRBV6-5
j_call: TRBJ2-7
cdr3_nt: TGTGCCAGCAGTTACAGTGGACTAGCGGGGAGGTACGAGCAGTACTTC
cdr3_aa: CASSYSGLAGRYEQYF

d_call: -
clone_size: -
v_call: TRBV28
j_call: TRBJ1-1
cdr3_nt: TGTTCCGCCGGGGAAAACACTGAAGCTTTCTTT
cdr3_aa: CSAGENTEAFF

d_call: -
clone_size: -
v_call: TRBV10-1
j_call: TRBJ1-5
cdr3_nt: TGCGCCAGCAGTGACGGACTCTACGAGATTACGCCCCAGCATTTT
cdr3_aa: CASSDGLYEITPQHF

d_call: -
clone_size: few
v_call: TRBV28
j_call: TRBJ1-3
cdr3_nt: TGTGCCAGCACCCGTGGGGGGGCTGGAAACACCATATATTTT
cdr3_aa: CASTRGGAGNTIYF

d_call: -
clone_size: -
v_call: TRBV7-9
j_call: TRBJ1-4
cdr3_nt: TGTGCCAGCAGCTCCTACAGGGTCTCTAATGAAAAACTGTTTTTT
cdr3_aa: CASSSYRVSNEKLFF

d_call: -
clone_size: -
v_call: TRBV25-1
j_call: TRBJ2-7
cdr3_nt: TGTGCCAGTCAAGACGGGGAGCAGTACTTC
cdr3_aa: CASQDGEQYF

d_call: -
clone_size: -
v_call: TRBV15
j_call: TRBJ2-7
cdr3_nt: TGTGCCACCAGCAGAGATCAACTAGCCTACGAGCAGTACTTC
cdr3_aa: CATSRDQLAYEQYF

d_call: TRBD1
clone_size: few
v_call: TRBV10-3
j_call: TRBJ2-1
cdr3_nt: TGTGCCATCAGTGAGTCCACAGGGGGTAATGGTTATGAGCAGTTCTTC
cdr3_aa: CAISESTGGNGYEQFF

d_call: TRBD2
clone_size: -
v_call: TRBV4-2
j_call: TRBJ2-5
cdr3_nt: TGTGCCAGCAGCCAAGCGGGGAGCGGGGGGGAAGAGACCCAGTACTTC
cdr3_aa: CASSQAGSGGEETQYF

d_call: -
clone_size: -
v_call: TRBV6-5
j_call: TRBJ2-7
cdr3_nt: TGTGCCAGCAGTCGGGACACCAGTTCTCACGAGCAGTACTTC
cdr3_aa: CASSRDTSSHEQYF

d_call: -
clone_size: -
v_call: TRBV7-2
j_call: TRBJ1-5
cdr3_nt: TGTGCCAGCAGCTTAGGGAGGGATCAGCCCCAGCATTTT
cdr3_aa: CASSLGRDQPQHF

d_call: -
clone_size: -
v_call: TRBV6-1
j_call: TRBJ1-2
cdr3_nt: TGTGCCAGCAGTGTAACCGACAGACCCTATGGCTACACCTTC
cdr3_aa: CASSVTDRPYGYTF

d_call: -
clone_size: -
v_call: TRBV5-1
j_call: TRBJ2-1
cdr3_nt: TGCGCCAGCAGCTTGGTAGACAATGAGCAGTTCTTC
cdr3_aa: CASSLVDNEQFF

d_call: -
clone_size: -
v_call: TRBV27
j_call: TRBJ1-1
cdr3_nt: TGTGCCAGCAGTTTGTCAGACGGGACTGAAGCTTTCTTT
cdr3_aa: CASSLSDGTEAFF

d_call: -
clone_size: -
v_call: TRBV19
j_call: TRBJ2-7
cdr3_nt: TGTGCCAGTAGTCCCCGGGACGGGAGCTCCTACGAGCAGTACTTC
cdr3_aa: CASSPRDGSSYEQYF

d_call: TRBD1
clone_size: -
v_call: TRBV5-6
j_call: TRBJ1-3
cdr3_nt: TGTGCCAGCAGCTTGATCGGGACAGCCCTCTCCTACTCTGGAAACACCATATATTTT
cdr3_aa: CASSLIGTALSYSGNTIYF

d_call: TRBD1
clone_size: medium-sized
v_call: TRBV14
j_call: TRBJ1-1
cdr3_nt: TGTGCCAGCAGCCTAGGGACAGGGGGTATTGAAGCTTTCTTT
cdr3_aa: CASSLGTGGIEAFF

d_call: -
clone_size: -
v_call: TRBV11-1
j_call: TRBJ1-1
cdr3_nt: TGTGCCAGCAGCTTACTACCCCAGGGGTCTGAAGCTTTCTTT
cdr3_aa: CASSLLPQGSEAFF

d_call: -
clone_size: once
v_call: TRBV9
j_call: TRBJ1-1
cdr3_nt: TGTGCCAGCAGCGCTATAACTGAAGCTTTCTTT
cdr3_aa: CASSAITEAFF

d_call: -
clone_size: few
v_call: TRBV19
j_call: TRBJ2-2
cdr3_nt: TGTGCCAGTAGTGTACAGACCATCGGGGAGCTGTTTTTT
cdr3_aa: CASSVQTIGELFF

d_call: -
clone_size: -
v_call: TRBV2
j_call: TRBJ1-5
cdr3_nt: TGTGCCAGCAGTGAACAGGGTGGCACTAGCAATCAGCCCCAGCATTTT
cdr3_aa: CASSEQGGTSNQPQHF

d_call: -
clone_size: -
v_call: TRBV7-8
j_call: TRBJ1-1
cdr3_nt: TGTGCCAGCAGCCGCAGACAGCTCACTGAAGCTTTCTTT
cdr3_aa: CASSRRQLTEAFF

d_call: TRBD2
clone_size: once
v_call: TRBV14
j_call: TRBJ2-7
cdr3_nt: TGTGCCAGCAGCCGAATAAACCCGGGACTAGCGGGGGGCGAGCAGTACTTC
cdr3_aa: CASSRINPGLAGGEQYF